Presented here are 14 T cell receptor beta chains from one specimen sequenced in a study of neurological immune-mediated disorders. TCRdb re-derived calls from the 5' RACE reads in MiXCR, one entry per CDR3 protein. This sample has tens of thousands of distinct CDR3 sequences, with approximately 5.8% found just once. Regarding time point: longitudinal time-point 2. The sequenced material came from PBMCs. These receptors were collected from a woman aged 60-75 years with multiple sclerosis.

The chain combines TRBV7-6 with TRBJ2-5, with D tentatively TRBD2 (5 bases). The CDR3 totals 16 residues. Germline V lookup: CDR1 SGHVS, CDR2 FNYEAQ. The V end lost 5 bases, the J end lost 5 bases, and 21 bases lay between the germline ends. CDR3 in amino acids: CASSPTPTIRGETQYF. In nucleotides, the CDR3 is TGTGCCAGCAGCCCCACCCCTACCATTCGAGGGGAGACCCAGTACTTC. Based on the CDR3 plus reference TRBV7-6 and TRBJ2-5, the full variable domain is GAGVSQSPRYKVTKRGQDVALRCDPISGHVSLYWYRQALGQGPEFLTYFNYEAQQDKSGLPNDRFSAERPEGSISTLTIQRTEQRDSAMYRCASSPTPTIRGETQYFGPGTRLLVL.

This clonotype was observed at least ten times. This chain joins TRBV15 and TRBJ1-2; D possibly corresponds to TRBD1 (5 bases). The germline CDR1 and CDR2 sequences are LNHNV and YYDKDF (reference sequence). V was cut by 4 bases and J by 4 bases, with 13 bases left in between. The CDR3 covers 14 residues. DNA for the CDR3: TGTGCCACCAGCACACCTCCAGGGTCCTATGGCTACACCTTC. It encodes CATSTPPGSYGYTF.

This clonotype was picked up many times. The CDR3 DNA reads TGCGCCAGCAGCCAAGAAGGCGGCACACCGGGACAGGGATTCCTTAGCAATCAGCCCCAGCATTTT. This encodes CASSQEGGTPGQGFLSNQPQHF. The chain combines TRBV4-1 with TRBJ1-5; 9 nucleotides align to TRBD1. V lost 0 bases to trimming and J lost 0 bases; unmatched junction nucleotides: 18. This CDR3 is 22 amino acids long. The germline V gene encodes CDR1 MGHRA and CDR2 YSYEKL.

This clonotype was observed many times. Written as DNA, the CDR3 is TGTGCCAGCAGCCAACCCCCTAGGATCGAGGTTAGGTTCTTC. Amino acids: CASSQPPRIEVRFF. The chain combines TRBV3-1 with TRBJ2-1; no clear D. The germline V and J ends were trimmed by 2 bases and 15 bases, with 20 bases remaining between them. CDR1 and CDR2 (germline): LGHDT, YNNKEL (reference sequence). This CDR3 comprises 14 residues.

This clonotype appeared many times. The rearrangement joins TRBV7-6 to TRBJ1-3, with D unresolved. The germline V gene encodes CDR1 SGHVS and CDR2 FNYEAQ. The V and J ends lost 3 bases and 2 bases respectively, with 8 bases between them. This CDR3 comprises 14 residues. CDR3 in DNA: TGTGCCAGCAGCTTGTCCGGGGCTGGAAACACCATATATTTT. Its translation is CASSLSGAGNTIYF.

This clonotype was observed many times. This rearrangement joins TRBV7-9 to TRBJ2-3; the D gene is possibly TRBD2 (5 bases). Trimming took off 5 bases at V and 6 bases at J, with 6 bases between the two ends. CDR3 size: 11 residues. The germline V gene encodes CDR1 SEHNR and CDR2 FQNEAQ (reference sequence). The CDR3 sequence: CASSQRDTQYF. The CDR3 DNA sequence: TGTGCCAGCAGCCAGCGGGATACGCAGTATTTT. Looking up the rest from reference TRBV7-9 and TRBJ2-3 gives the full variable domain: DTGVSQNPRHKITKRGQNVTFRCDPISEHNRLYWYRQTLGQGPEFLTYFQNEAQLEKSRLLSDRFSAERPKGSFSTLEIQRTEQGDSAMYLCASSQRDTQYFGPGTRLTVL.

This clonotype was observed many times. The V call is TRBV5-1, the J call TRBJ2-1; D is uncertain. The CDR3 is 13 residues long. Germline-derived CDR1 and CDR2 are SGHRS and YFSETQ. The germline V and J ends were trimmed by 0 bases and 3 bases, with 4 bases remaining between them. Written as DNA, the CDR3 is TGCGCCAGCAGCTTGGCTAGCTACAATGAGCAGTTCTTC. It yields the protein CASSLASYNEQFF.

The table lists this clonotype with a few counts. The CDR3 loop reads CASSGGVTSNYGYTF. DNA for the CDR3: TGCGCCAGCTCCGGGGGGGTGACATCCAACTATGGCTACACCTTC. The V call is TRBV5-1, the J call TRBJ1-2, with D possibly TRBD1 on 5 matching bases. This CDR3 region has 15 residues. Trimming shortened V by 7 bases and J by 2 bases, and 18 bases separated the two germline ends. The germline V gene encodes CDR1 SGHRS and CDR2 YFSETQ.

The chain links TRBV2 to TRBJ1-1; 7 bases match TRBD1. This CDR3 comprises 11 residues. V shed 6 bases, J shed 11 bases, and the junction held 6 bases outside the gene matches. Germline-derived CDR1 and CDR2 are SNHLY and FYNNEI. CDR3 sequence (DNA): TGTGCCAGCAGCTCGGACAGGTGGGCTTTCTTT. It codes for CASSSDRWAFF.

This clonotype was seen many times. This chain's CDR3 is CASRAGTGGYGYTF. CDR3 nucleotide sequence: TGCGCCAGCAGGGCCGGGACAGGGGGGTATGGCTACACCTTC. This chain uses TRBV5-1 with TRBJ1-2; 11 bases are a match to TRBD1. The CDR3 loop spans 14 amino acids. With 5 bases clipped from V and 5 bases from J, the junction kept 5 bases outside the gene matches. Germline V lookup: CDR1 SGHRS, CDR2 YFSETQ.

Comments on this clonotype: A read error is possible here, since a much larger clone lies one base away. The rearrangement uses TRBV18 and TRBJ1-1, with D maybe TRBD1 (6 bases). CDR1 is KGHSH, CDR2 LQKENI, per germline. The CDR3 runs 13 residues. The CDR3 protein is CANSPGQPEEAFF. In DNA form, the CDR3 reads TGTGCCAACTCACCGGGACAACCCGAGGAAGCTTTCTTT.

In this sample, this clonotype turned up many times. The J gene is TRBJ1-2, the V gene TRBV5-1; D is uncertain. Between the trimmed V and J ends, which lost 2 bases and 4 bases, there was a span of 15 bases. Germline V gene data show CDR1 as SGHRS and CDR2 as YFSETQ. The CDR3 contains 15 residues. CDR3 coding DNA: TGCGCCAGCAGCTTCGGGTCATCGTTGCCCTATGGCTACACCTTC. Amino acids: CASSFGSSLPYGYTF.

This clonotype was observed at least ten times. The chain is built from TRBV28 and TRBJ2-7; D might be TRBD1 or TRBD2, each matching 5 bases. Germline V gene data show CDR1 as MDHEN and CDR2 as SYDVKM. CDR3 length: 15 residues. Trimming took off 5 bases at V and 2 bases at J, with 16 bases between the two ends. The CDR3 DNA follows: TGTGCCAGCAGTCTCCCCGGGACGCAAGCCTACGAGCAGTACTTC. Translated, it gives CASSLPGTQAYEQYF.

This clonotype was counted at least ten times. The chain is built from TRBV6-5 and TRBJ1-2; tentative D call: TRBD1 (6 bases). V lost 2 bases and J lost 6, with 16 bases in between. Germline-derived CDR1 and CDR2 are MNHEY and SVGAGI. This CDR3 has 15 amino acids. CDR3 amino acids: CASSYGGGDKNGYTF. CDR3 nucleotide sequence: TGTGCCAGCAGTTACGGCGGGGGCGACAAGAATGGCTACACCTTC.